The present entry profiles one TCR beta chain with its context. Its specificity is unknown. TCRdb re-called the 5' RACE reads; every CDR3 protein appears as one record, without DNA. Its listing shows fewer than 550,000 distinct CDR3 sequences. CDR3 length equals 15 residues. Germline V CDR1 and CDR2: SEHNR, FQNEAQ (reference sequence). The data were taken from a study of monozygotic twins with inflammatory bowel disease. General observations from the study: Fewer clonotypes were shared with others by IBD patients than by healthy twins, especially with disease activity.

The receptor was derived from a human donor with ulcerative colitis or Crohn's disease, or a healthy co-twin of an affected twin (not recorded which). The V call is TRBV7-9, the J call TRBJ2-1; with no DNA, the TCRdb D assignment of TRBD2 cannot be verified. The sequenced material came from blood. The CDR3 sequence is CASSLAGDFYNEQFF. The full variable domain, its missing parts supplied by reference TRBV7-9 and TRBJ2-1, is DTGVSQNPRHKITKRGQNVTFRCDPISEHNRLYWYRQTLGQGPEFLTYFQNEAQLEKSRLLSDRFSAERPKGSFSTLEIQRTEQGDSAMYLCASSLAGDFYNEQFFGPGTRLTVL.